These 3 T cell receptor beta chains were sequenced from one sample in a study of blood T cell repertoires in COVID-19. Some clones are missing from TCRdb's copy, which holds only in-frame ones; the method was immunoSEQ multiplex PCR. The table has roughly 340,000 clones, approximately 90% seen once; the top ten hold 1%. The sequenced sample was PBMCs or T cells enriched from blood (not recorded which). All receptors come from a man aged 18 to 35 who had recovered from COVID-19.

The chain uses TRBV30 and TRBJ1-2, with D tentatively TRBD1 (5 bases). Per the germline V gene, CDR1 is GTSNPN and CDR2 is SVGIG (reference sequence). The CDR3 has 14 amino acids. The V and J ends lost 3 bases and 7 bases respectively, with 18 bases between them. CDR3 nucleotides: TGTGCCTGGAGCCGGGACTCTAAAGTGGGTGGCTACACCTTC. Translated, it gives CAWSRDSKVGGYTF.

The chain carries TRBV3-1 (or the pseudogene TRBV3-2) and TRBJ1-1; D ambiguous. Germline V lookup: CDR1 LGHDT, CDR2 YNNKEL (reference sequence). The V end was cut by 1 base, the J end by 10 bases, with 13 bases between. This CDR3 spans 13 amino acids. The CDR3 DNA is TGTGCCAGCAGCCAAGGCGGTGGCGGGCTAGCTTTCTTT. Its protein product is CASSQGGGGLAFF.

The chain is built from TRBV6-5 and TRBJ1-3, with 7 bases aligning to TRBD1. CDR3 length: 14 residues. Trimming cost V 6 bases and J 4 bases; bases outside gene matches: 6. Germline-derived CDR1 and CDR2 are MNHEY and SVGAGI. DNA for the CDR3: TGTGCCAGCAGAGGGGACAGCGCAGGAAACACCATATATTTT. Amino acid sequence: CASRGDSAGNTIYF.